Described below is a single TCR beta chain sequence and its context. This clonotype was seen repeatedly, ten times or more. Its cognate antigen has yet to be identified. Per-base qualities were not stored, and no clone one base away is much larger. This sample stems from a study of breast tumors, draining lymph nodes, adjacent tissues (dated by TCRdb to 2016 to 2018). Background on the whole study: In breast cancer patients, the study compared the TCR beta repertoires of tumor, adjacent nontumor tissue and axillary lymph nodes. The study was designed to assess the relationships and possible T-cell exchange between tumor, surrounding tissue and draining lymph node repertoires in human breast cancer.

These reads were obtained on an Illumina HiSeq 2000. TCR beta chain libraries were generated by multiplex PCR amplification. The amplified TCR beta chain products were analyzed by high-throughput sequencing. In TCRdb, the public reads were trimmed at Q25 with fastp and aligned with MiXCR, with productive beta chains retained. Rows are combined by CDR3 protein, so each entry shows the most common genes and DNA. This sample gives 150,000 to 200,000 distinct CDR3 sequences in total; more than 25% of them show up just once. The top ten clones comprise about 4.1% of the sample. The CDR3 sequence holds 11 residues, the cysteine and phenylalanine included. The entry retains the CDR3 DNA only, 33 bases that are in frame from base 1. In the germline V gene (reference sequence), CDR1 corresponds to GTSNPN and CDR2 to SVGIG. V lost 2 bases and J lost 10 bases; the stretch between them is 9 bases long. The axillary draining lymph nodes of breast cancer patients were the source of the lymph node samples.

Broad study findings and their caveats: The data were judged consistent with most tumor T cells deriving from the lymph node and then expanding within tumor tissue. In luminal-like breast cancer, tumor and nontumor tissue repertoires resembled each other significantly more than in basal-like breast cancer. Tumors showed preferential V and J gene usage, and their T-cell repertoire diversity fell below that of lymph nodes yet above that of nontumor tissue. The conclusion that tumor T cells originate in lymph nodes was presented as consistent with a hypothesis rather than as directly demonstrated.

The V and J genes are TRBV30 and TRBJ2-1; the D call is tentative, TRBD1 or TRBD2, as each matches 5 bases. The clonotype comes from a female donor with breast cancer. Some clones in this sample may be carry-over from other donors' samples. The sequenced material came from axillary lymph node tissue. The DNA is TGTGCCTGGAGTCATAGGGACGAGCAGTTCTTC. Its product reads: CAWSHRDEQFF.